This T cell receptor beta chain appears in the sequencing data of a study of neurological immune-mediated disorders. General study findings and limits: Phylogenetic grouping assigned the repertoires of 18 of 34 multiple sclerosis patients to a single related-CDR3 cluster, representing a possible signature. CDR3 amino acid sequences of expanded clones were not shared across subjects, a result suggesting private repertoires in all groups.

This clonotype came up many times. The antigen remains undetermined. Germline V lookup: CDR1 MNHNS, CDR2 SASEGT. This CDR3 has 12 amino acids. V was pared by 4 bases and J by 2 bases, with 3 bases between. TCRdb fed the 5' RACE reads into MiXCR, producing one record per CDR3 protein. Of about 66,000 distinct CDR3 sequences detected, 4.5% appear once; the ten largest clones hold approximately 7%. The chain joins TRBV6-1 to TRBJ1-3; D remains ambiguous. The origin of this receptor is a man aged 25 to 40 with multiple sclerosis. The specimen was PBMCs. The CDR3 coding sequence is TGTGCCAGCAGTGTCGCTGGAAACACCATATATTTT. Residues: CASSVAGNTIYF.